This TCR beta chain was recovered during a study of T cell responses to AZD1222 COVID-19 vaccine. Across the whole study: It was second doses at about 4 or about 12 weeks that were pooled. General observations from the study: The donors showed a predominance of white British ancestry and of females, with possible underestimation of clonal diversity. At baseline, just a handful of AZD1222 recipients tested seropositive. The study found Spike-specific TCR breadth and depth rose after two AZD1222 doses.

Of note for this clone: Its cognate antigen is unknown.

This CDR3 contains 15 residues. The ends were cut back, 0 bases at V and 1 base at J, with 8 bases in the middle. Germline CDR1 is SGHRS and CDR2 is YFSETQ. TCRdb's copy holds only in-frame clones and misses some; the assay was immunoSEQ multiplex PCR. The profile shows around 120,000 clones, 70% to 90% of them singletons. This sample comprised peripheral blood, obtained on day 0 of AZD1222 vaccination. The clonotype originates from an adult in good health. V is TRBV5-1 and J is TRBJ1-5; D not resolved. The CDR3 DNA follows: TGCGCCAGCAGCTTGGGGCAGGCCAGCAATCAGCCCCAGCATTTT. This gives the protein CASSLGQASNQPQHF.